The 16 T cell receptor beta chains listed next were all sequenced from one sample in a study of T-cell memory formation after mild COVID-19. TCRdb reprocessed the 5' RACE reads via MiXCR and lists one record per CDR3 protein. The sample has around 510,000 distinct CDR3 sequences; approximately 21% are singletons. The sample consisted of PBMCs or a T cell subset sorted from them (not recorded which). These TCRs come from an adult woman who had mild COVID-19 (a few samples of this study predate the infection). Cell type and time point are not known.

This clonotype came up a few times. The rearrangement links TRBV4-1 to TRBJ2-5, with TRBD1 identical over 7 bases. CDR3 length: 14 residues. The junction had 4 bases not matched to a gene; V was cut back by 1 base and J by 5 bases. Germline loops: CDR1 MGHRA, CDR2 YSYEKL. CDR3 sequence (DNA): TGCGCCAGCAGCCAAGGACAGGGTTTGGAGACCCAGTACTTC. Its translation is CASSQGQGLETQYF.

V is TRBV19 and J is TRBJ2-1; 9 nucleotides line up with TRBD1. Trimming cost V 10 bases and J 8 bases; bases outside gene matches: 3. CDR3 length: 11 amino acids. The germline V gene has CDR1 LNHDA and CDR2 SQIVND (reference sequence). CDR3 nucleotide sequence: TGTGCCACCGGGACAGGGTATGAGCAGTTCTTC. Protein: CATGTGYEQFF.

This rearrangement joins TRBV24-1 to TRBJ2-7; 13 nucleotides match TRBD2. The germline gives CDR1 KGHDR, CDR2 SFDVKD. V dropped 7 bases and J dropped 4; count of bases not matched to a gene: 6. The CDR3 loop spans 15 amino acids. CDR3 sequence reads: CATSQLAGGRYEQYF. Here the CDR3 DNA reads TGTGCCACCAGCCAACTAGCGGGAGGGAGGTACGAGCAGTACTTC.

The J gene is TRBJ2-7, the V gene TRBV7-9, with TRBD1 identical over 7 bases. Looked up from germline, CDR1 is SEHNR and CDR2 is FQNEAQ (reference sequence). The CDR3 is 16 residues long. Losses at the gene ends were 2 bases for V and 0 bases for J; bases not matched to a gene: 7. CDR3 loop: CASSLIGTDYSYEQYF. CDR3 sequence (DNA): TGTGCCAGCAGCTTAATCGGGACAGATTACTCCTACGAGCAGTACTTC.

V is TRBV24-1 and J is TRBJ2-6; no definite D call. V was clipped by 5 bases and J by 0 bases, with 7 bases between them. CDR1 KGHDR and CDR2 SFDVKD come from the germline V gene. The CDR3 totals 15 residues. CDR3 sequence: CATSAMSSGANVLTF. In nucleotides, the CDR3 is TGTGCCACCAGTGCGATGTCCTCTGGGGCCAACGTCCTGACTTTC.

The CDR3 spells CASSLGGADNSPLHF. The CDR3 DNA follows: TGTGCCAGCAGCTTGGGGGGCGCAGATAATTCACCCCTCCACTTT. This chain connects TRBV7-2 to TRBJ1-6, with D maybe TRBD1 (6 bases). This CDR3 has 15 amino acids. V lost 3 bases, J lost 5 bases, and 11 bases lay in between. Per the germline V gene, CDR1 is SGHTA and CDR2 is FQGNSA.

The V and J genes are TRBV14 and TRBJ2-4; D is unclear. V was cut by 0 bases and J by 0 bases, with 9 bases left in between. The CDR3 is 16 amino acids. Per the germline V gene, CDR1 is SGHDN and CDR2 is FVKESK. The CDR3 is CASSQDRVLAKNIQYF. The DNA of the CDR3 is TGTGCCAGCAGCCAAGATCGGGTGCTAGCCAAAAACATTCAGTACTTC.

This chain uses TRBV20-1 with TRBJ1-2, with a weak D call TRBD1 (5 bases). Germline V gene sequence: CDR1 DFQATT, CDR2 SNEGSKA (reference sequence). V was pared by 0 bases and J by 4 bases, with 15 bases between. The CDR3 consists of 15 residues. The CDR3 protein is CSARDSGGRPYGYTF. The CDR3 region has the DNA TGCAGTGCTAGAGATAGCGGGGGTCGCCCCTATGGCTACACCTTC.

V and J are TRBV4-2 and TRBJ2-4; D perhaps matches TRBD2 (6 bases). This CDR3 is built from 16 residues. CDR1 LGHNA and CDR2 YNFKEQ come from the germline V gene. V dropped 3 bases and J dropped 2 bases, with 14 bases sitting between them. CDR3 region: CASSHTGLLTKNIQYF. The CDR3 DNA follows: TGTGCCAGCAGCCACACGGGACTTTTAACCAAAAACATTCAGTACTTC.

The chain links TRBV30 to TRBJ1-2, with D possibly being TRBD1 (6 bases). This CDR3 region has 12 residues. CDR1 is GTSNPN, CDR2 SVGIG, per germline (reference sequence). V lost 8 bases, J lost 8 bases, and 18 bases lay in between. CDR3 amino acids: CAELQGPYGYTF. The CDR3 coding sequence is TGTGCCGAATTGCAGGGGCCCTACGGCTACACCTTC.

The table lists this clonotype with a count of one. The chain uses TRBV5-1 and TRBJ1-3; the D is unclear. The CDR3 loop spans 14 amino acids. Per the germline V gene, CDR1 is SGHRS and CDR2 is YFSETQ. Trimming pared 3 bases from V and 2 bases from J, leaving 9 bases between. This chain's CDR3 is CASSYAGTGNTIYF. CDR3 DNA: TGCGCCAGCAGCTATGCGGGGACTGGAAACACCATATATTTT.

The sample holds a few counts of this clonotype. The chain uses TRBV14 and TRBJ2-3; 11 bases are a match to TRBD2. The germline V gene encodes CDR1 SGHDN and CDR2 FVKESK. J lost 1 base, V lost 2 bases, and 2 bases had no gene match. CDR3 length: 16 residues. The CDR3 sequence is CASSQLAGGRTDTQYF. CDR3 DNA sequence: TGTGCCAGCAGCCAACTAGCGGGGGGCCGCACAGATACGCAGTATTTT.

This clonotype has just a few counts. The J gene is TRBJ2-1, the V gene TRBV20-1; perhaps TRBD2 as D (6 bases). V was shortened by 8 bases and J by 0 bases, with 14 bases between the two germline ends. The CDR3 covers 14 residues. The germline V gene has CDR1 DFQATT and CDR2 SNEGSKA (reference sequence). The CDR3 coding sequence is TGCAGTACCTCCGGCGGGACCTCCTACAATGAGCAGTTCTTC. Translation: CSTSGGTSYNEQFF.

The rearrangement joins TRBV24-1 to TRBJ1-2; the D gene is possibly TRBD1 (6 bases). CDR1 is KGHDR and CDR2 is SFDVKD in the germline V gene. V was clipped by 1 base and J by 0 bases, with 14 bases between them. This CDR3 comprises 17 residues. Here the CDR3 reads CATSDFGVRGSNYGYTF. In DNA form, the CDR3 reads TGTGCCACCAGTGATTTCGGAGTCAGGGGTTCTAACTATGGCTACACCTTC.

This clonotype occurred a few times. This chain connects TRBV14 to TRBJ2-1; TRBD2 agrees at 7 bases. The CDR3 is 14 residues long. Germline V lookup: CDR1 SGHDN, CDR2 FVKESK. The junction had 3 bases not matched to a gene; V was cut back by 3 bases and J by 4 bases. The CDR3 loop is CASSQGGTYNEQFF. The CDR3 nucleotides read TGTGCCAGCAGCCAGGGGGGGACTTACAATGAGCAGTTCTTC. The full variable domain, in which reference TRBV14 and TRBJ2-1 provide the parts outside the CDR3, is EAGVTQFPSHSVIEKGQTVTLRCDPISGHDNLYWYRRVMGKEIKFLLHFVKESKQDESGMPNNRFLAERTGGTYSTLKVQPAELEDSGVYFCASSQGGTYNEQFFGPGTRLTVL.

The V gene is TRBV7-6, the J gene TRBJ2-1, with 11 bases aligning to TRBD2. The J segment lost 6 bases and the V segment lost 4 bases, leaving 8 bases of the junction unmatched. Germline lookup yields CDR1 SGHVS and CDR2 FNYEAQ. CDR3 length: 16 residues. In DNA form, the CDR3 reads TGTGCCAGCAGCTCTAGCGGGAGGCCGACGGGCAATGAGCAGTTCTTC. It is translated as CASSSSGRPTGNEQFF.